The 30 T cell receptor beta chains below come from one sample, sequenced in a study of molecular identifiers for immune sequencing clone quantification (dated by TCRdb to between 2018 and 2020). Library method: PCR. The listed sequencing device is Illumina HiSeq 4000. TCRdb ran its own pipeline on the public reads, namely fastp trimming at Q25 and MiXCR clone calling, and kept in-frame beta chains. Records with the same CDR3 protein are collapsed into one entry carrying the most frequent genes and DNA. This sample comprises 460,000 or so distinct CDR3 sequences, over 20% of them detected only once. The ten top clones hold 0.7% to 1% of the sample. Sequencing used naive CD8+ T cells from blood, with Jurkat cell RNA spiked in. This specimen's cell subset or site label, interpreted: FACS-sorted CD8+CD4-CCR7+CD45RA+ naive T cells. These receptor sequences come from a human donor in good health. Some libraries in this study had Jurkat cell RNA spiked in.

This clonotype was seen at least ten times. This sequence joins TRBV7-9 and TRBJ1-1; TRBD1 matches at 8 bases. The CDR3 extends over 17 amino acids. V dropped 3 bases and J dropped 0; count of bases not matched to a gene: 9. Per germline, CDR1 SEHNR and CDR2 FQNEAQ (reference sequence). The DNA of the CDR3 is TGTGCCAGCAGCTTCGGACAGGGTTGGGGCATGAACACTGAAGCTTTCTTT. Translated: CASSFGQGWGMNTEAFF. The full variable domain, with the rest looked up from reference TRBV7-9 and TRBJ1-1, is DTGVSQNPRHKITKRGQNVTFRCDPISEHNRLYWYRQTLGQGPEFLTYFQNEAQLEKSRLLSDRFSAERPKGSFSTLEIQRTEQGDSAMYLCASSFGQGWGMNTEAFFGQGTRLTVV.

Notes on this clonotype: A much larger clonotype is one base distant, so this may be a read error. V is TRBV5-1 and J is TRBJ1-1, with TRBD1 identical over 7 bases. The CDR3 extends over 13 amino acids. Per the germline V gene, CDR1 is SGHRS and CDR2 is YFSETQ. CDR3: CAGSLDTGAEAFF. For the CDR3, the DNA is TGCGCCGGCAGCTTGGACACAGGGGCTGAAGCTTTCTTT.

This clonotype was observed a handful of times. The chain employs TRBV7-6 and TRBJ2-2; 12 bases match TRBD2. Germline-derived CDR1 and CDR2 are SGHVS and FNYEAQ. The length of the CDR3 is 17 residues. The ends lost 2 bases at V and 5 bases at J; junction bases unmatched: 6. The CDR3 reads CASSLLLAGGKTGELFF. The DNA of the CDR3 is TGTGCCAGCAGCTTATTACTAGCGGGAGGAAAAACCGGGGAGCTGTTTTTT. The variable domain in full, completed from reference TRBV7-6 and TRBJ2-2, reads GAGVSQSPRYKVTKRGQDVALRCDPISGHVSLYWYRQALGQGPEFLTYFNYEAQQDKSGLPNDRFSAERPEGSISTLTIQRTEQRDSAMYRCASSLLLAGGKTGELFFGEGSRLTVL.

The table lists this clonotype with many counts. This sequence joins TRBV9 and TRBJ1-2; D gene ambiguous. Trimming stripped 3 bases from V and 4 bases from J, with 7 bases between. The CDR3 is 12 residues long. In germline, CDR1 is SGDLS, CDR2 YYNGEE. The CDR3 is CASSGNSYGYTF. As DNA, the CDR3 is TGTGCCAGCAGCGGTAACAGCTATGGCTACACCTTC.

The sample holds many counts of this clonotype. The chain has TRBV7-6 and TRBJ1-1; D possibly corresponds to TRBD1 (5 bases). This CDR3 has 14 amino acids. The germline gives CDR1 SGHVS, CDR2 FNYEAQ. Trimming pared 5 bases from V and 8 bases from J, leaving 18 bases between. CDR3 protein: CASSPGGRTLEAFF. Here the CDR3 DNA reads TGTGCCAGCAGCCCCGGTGGTCGGACACTCGAAGCTTTCTTT.

In its sample, this clonotype was seen a few times. The V and J genes are TRBV10-2 and TRBJ2-1; TRBD2 agrees at 11 bases. J gave up 5 bases and V 3 bases, and 6 bases lay outside the gene matches. The CDR3 contains 16 residues. In germline, CDR1 is WSHSY, CDR2 SAAADI. The CDR3 here is CASSDISGGANNEQFF. The CDR3 region has the DNA TGCGCCAGCAGTGATATTAGCGGGGGGGCTAACAATGAGCAGTTCTTC.

V is TRBV2 and J is TRBJ2-7; D might be TRBD1 (6 bases). The germline V gene has CDR1 SNHLY and CDR2 FYNNEI. The CDR3 is made up of 15 amino acids. V lost 1 base and J lost 2, with 12 bases in between. CDR3 sequence: CASSEVRTAAYEQYF. Written as DNA, the CDR3 is TGTGCCAGCAGTGAAGTAAGGACAGCAGCCTACGAGCAGTACTTC.

This clonotype occurred a few times. V gene TRBV20-1 combines with J gene TRBJ2-7; D ambiguous. The V gene's germline CDR1 is DFQATT and CDR2 SNEGSKA (reference sequence). The V end lost 4 bases, the J end lost 4 bases, and 8 bases lay between the germline ends. The CDR3 is 11 amino acids. The CDR3 DNA reads as TGCAGTGCTAAAGAAGGATACGAGCAGTACTTC. It yields the protein CSAKEGYEQYF.

This clonotype was found many times. The V gene is TRBV28, the J gene TRBJ2-7, with D unresolved. Trimming took off 6 bases at V and 2 bases at J, with 14 bases between the two ends. This CDR3 has 14 amino acids. Per germline, CDR1 MDHEN and CDR2 SYDVKM. CDR3 sequence (DNA): TGTGCCAGCAGCCTTCATCCTCGGGCCTACGAGCAGTACTTC. Amino acids: CASSLHPRAYEQYF.

This clonotype was seen repeatedly, ten times or more. The chain uses TRBV4-3 and TRBJ1-2, with D tentatively TRBD1 (6 bases). The CDR3 is made up of 15 amino acids. CDR1 and CDR2 from the germline V gene are LGHNA and YSLEER. V gave up 1 base and J gave up 5 bases, with 14 bases separating them. The CDR3, as DNA: TGCGCCAGCAGCCAAGCTGAGGGGGATTTGTATGGCTACACCTTC. Its protein product is CASSQAEGDLYGYTF.

There are many counts of this clonotype. The rearrangement links TRBV7-9 to TRBJ2-5; D ambiguous. This CDR3 is built from 16 residues. V gave up 5 bases and J gave up 5 bases, with 21 bases separating them. The germline gives CDR1 SEHNR, CDR2 FQNEAQ (reference sequence). The CDR3 region has the DNA TGTGCCAGCAGCACATCCTCCGGGCCAGCCCGGGAGACCCAGTACTTC. Protein product: CASSTSSGPARETQYF.

This clonotype was seen ten or more times. V is TRBV29-1 and J is TRBJ1-1; no clear D. Germline assignment: CDR1 SQVTM and CDR2 ANQGSEA. V gave up 7 bases and J gave up 2 bases, with 5 bases separating them. The CDR3 is made up of 10 amino acids. The CDR3 DNA reads TGCAGCGCTGCCAACACTGAAGCTTTCTTT. Protein: CSAANTEAFF.

This clonotype has a count of ten or more. The rearrangement uses TRBV12-3 or TRBV12-4 and TRBJ1-1; perhaps TRBD1 as D (6 bases). The V end was cut by 5 bases, the J end by 4 bases, with 14 bases between. The CDR3 runs 14 residues. The CDR3, as DNA: TGTGCCAGCAGTCCGCAATCAGGGGCCACTGAAGCTTTCTTT. Its translation is CASSPQSGATEAFF.

Only a few counts were recorded for this clonotype. This chain uses TRBV9 with TRBJ1-1, with D tentatively TRBD1 (5 bases). This CDR3 spans 13 amino acids. Trimming took 3 bases from V and 12 from J, leaving 18 bases between them. Per the germline V gene, CDR1 is SGDLS and CDR2 is YYNGEE. The CDR3 DNA reads TGTGCCAGCAGCGCAACCGGGGCCCGGAGGCCTTTCTTT. This sequence encodes CASSATGARRPFF.

This clonotype was seen at least ten times. The gene calls are TRBV29-1 and TRBJ2-7, with TRBD2 matching over 7 bases. Looked up from germline, CDR1 is SQVTM and CDR2 is ANQGSEA. The CDR3 runs to 16 residues. The V and J ends lost 0 bases and 4 bases, in that order; junction bases with no gene match: 12. The CDR3 nucleotides are TGCAGCGTTGAAGATCTGAGTGCGGGAGAACAATACGAGCAGTACTTC. Its protein product is CSVEDLSAGEQYEQYF.

This clonotype was seen ten or more times. This chain uses TRBV28 with TRBJ2-5; D is undetermined. Between the trimmed V and J ends, which lost 2 bases and 2 bases, there was a span of 6 bases. Germline values: CDR1 MDHEN, CDR2 SYDVKM. The CDR3 covers 13 residues. The CDR3 reads CASSLALQETQYF. In DNA, the CDR3 is TGTGCCAGCAGTTTAGCCCTTCAAGAGACCCAGTACTTC.

This clonotype turned up a few times. The V call is TRBV11-2, the J call TRBJ2-5; possible D gene TRBD2, 6 bases. CDR1 and CDR2 from the germline V gene are SGHAT and FQNNGV. V was trimmed by 5 bases and J by 2 bases, leaving 24 bases between them. The CDR3 covers 18 residues. The CDR3 coding sequence is TGTGCCAGCAGCCCTCCCCCGGGAGTACCTGCCCTTCAAGAGACCCAGTACTTC. Encoded protein: CASSPPPGVPALQETQYF.

Remarks on this clonotype: A read error may account for a junction end that differs from germline. The chain combines TRBV19 with TRBJ2-7; possibly TRBD2 for D (6 bases). This CDR3 spans 14 amino acids. Germline loops: CDR1 LNHDA, CDR2 SQIVND (reference sequence). DNA of the CDR3: TGTGCCAGTAGTATAGCCCGCGGGGCCTACGAGCAGTACTTT. Amino acid sequence: CASSIARGAYEQYF.

This clonotype has a count of ten or more. This chain links TRBV4-3 with TRBJ1-3, with D perhaps matching TRBD1 (6 bases). The germline gives CDR1 LGHNA, CDR2 YSLEER. Trimming took 8 bases from V and 2 from J, leaving 13 bases between them. CDR3 size: 14 residues. This CDR3 reads CASAGGLAGNTIYF. The CDR3 coding sequence is TGCGCCAGCGCGGGGGGCTTAGCTGGAAACACCATATATTTT.

The chain carries TRBV20-1 and TRBJ1-4; 7 bases match TRBD1. CDR1 and CDR2 from the germline V gene are DFQATT and SNEGSKA (reference sequence). The CDR3 has 12 residues. V lost 6 bases, J lost 8 bases, and 6 bases stayed unmatched. The CDR3 is CSAYRGGEKLFF. The CDR3 DNA follows: TGCAGTGCGTACAGGGGTGGAGAAAAACTGTTTTTT.

In its sample, this clonotype was seen a few times. The rearrangement uses TRBV11-3 and TRBJ2-5; 7 nucleotides line up with TRBD1. Germline CDR1 reads SGHNT; CDR2 reads YENEEA. CDR3 length: 14 residues. The junction had 6 bases not matched to a gene; V was cut back by 5 bases and J by 3 bases. The CDR3, as DNA: TGTGCCAGCAGCCCGACAGGGTTCGAAGAGACCCAGTACTTC. Translated: CASSPTGFEETQYF.

The chain combines TRBV7-3 with TRBJ2-1; TRBD2 aligns across 12 bases. After removal of 3 bases from V and 8 bases from J, the junction contained 2 bases not matched to a gene. Germline assignment: CDR1 SGHTA and CDR2 FQGTGA. The CDR3 covers 14 residues. The CDR3 loop is CASSLTSGRDEQFF. The CDR3 bases are TGTGCCAGCAGCTTGACTAGCGGGAGAGATGAGCAGTTCTTC.

This clonotype was found many times. The chain links TRBV5-1 to TRBJ2-5, with TRBD1 identical over 8 bases. CDR1 and CDR2 (germline): SGHRS, YFSETQ. This CDR3 comprises 15 residues. With 4 bases clipped from V and 5 bases from J, the junction kept 10 bases outside the gene matches. The CDR3 DNA is TGCGCCAGCAGCGCCGATGACAGGGGCTGGGAGACCCAGTACTTC. It encodes CASSADDRGWETQYF.

This rearrangement joins TRBV20-1 to TRBJ2-7, with 10 bases fitting TRBD1. This CDR3 region has 14 residues. The trim removed 1 base at V and 5 bases at J, leaving 5 bases unmatched. Germline V CDR1 and CDR2: DFQATT, SNEGSKA (reference sequence). The DNA of the CDR3 is TGCAGTGCTAGAGCACCGGGACAGGGGAACGAGCAGTACTTC. This translates into CSARAPGQGNEQYF.

In this sample, this clonotype turned up a few times. The chain uses TRBV6-2 or TRBV6-3 and TRBJ1-1, with TRBD1 matching 7 bases. The germline V gene has CDR1 MNHEY and CDR2 SVGEGT. V was clipped by 4 bases and J by 0 bases; unmatched bases: 11. This CDR3 has 17 amino acids. For the CDR3, the DNA is TGTGCCAGCAGTTCAGCTCCAGGACAGGACGTGAACACTGAAGCTTTCTTT. It yields the protein CASSSAPGQDVNTEAFF.

This clonotype was recorded at least ten times. The chain has TRBV20-1 and TRBJ2-1; D is possibly TRBD2 (6 bases). Germline V gene lookup returns CDR1 DFQATT and CDR2 SNEGSKA (reference sequence). Trimming removed 6 bases from V and 3 bases from J, with 21 bases in between. CDR3 length: 16 amino acids. CDR3 DNA: TGCAGTGCAAGGGGTTTTGGGCTAGCGAACTACAATGAGCAGTTCTTC. Translating it yields CSARGFGLANYNEQFF.

This clonotype was counted between two and nine times. The rearrangement links TRBV5-6 to TRBJ1-5; 7 bases agree with TRBD1. This CDR3 is 16 amino acids long. The V and J ends lost 2 bases and 4 bases, in that order; junction bases with no gene match: 9. Germline loops: CDR1 SGHDT, CDR2 YYEEEE. For the CDR3, the DNA is TGTGCCAGCAGCTTAGGGGCAGGGGGGACTAATCAGCCCCAGCATTTT. It is translated as CASSLGAGGTNQPQHF.

This clonotype was detected only a few times. The V call is TRBV19, the J call TRBJ1-5; D might be TRBD1 (5 bases). Germline V CDR1 and CDR2: LNHDA, SQIVND (reference sequence). The CDR3 loop spans 13 amino acids. Trimming stripped 7 bases from V and 7 bases from J, with 14 bases between. The CDR3 loop reads CASTDPGIQPQHF. Here the CDR3 DNA reads TGTGCCAGTACTGATCCAGGGATACAGCCCCAGCATTTT.

Comments on this clonotype: At one end, the junction sequence differs from germline, possibly due to a read error. The chain joins TRBV7-9 to TRBJ1-1; D is ambiguous. The CDR3 length is 14 residues. The V gene's germline CDR1 is SEHNR and CDR2 FQNEAQ (reference sequence). The CDR3 sequence: CASSLPFSLTEASF. CDR3 nucleotides: TGTGCCAGCAGCTTACCGTTCAGCCTCACTGAAGCTTCCTTT.

Remarks on this clonotype: This may stem from a read error, because a much larger clone lies one nucleotide away. The rearrangement uses TRBV29-1 and TRBJ2-3; 10 bases are shared with TRBD1. Germline-derived CDR1 and CDR2 are SQVTM and ANQGSEA. J lost 4 bases, V lost 4 bases, and 5 bases had no gene match. The CDR3 is 14 amino acids. The CDR3 DNA reads TGCAGCGTTGCTAGACAGGGGGCTGCAGATACGCAGTATTTT. It codes for CSVARQGAADTQYF.